The subject of this entry is one TCR beta chain. Its antigen is undetermined. Germline CDR1 and CDR2: SGHDN and FVKESK. This CDR3 spans 14 amino acids. After removal of 3 bases from V and 8 bases from J, the junction contained 8 bases not matched to a gene. The source of the sample is a study of T cell responses to AZD1222 COVID-19 vaccine. Only in-frame clones appear in the TCRdb table, and some are missing; sequencing was by immunoSEQ multiplex PCR. The sample contains over 120,000 clones, approximately 86% of which appear only once. Notes on the study in general: Only 5 or 6 people who got AZD1222 tested seropositive at baseline. Every sample of the repertoires postdated the peak T cell response.

The sample was peripheral blood, taken 28 days after the second AZD1222 dose. The chain has TRBV14 and TRBJ1-2; 8 bases match TRBD1. The clonotype was recovered from an adult who received the AZD1222 COVID-19 vaccine. CDR3 loop: CASSHGTGGRGYTF. Written as DNA, the CDR3 is TGTGCCAGCAGCCACGGGACAGGTGGTCGCGGCTACACCTTC. The complete variable domain, with remaining parts taken from reference TRBV14 and TRBJ1-2, reads EAGVTQFPSHSVIEKGQTVTLRCDPISGHDNLYWYRRVMGKEIKFLLHFVKESKQDESGMPNNRFLAERTGGTYSTLKVQPAELEDSGVYFCASSHGTGGRGYTFGSGTRLTVV.